The 16 T cell receptor beta chains presented below share a single source sample, sequenced in a study of T cell responses to AZD1222 COVID-19 vaccine. Repertoires were generated with immunoSEQ multiplex PCR, while TCRdb's copy carries only in-frame clones and drops some. Among under 250,000 clones, more than 85% were seen once, and the ten largest hold about 1%. Sequenced material: peripheral blood, taken on day 0 of MenACWY control vaccination. The receptors were sampled from an adult in good health.

This chain joins TRBV15 and TRBJ1-4, with 7 bases lining up with TRBD1. Germline V gene lookup returns CDR1 LNHNV and CDR2 YYDKDF (reference sequence). Trimming at V came to 2 bases and at J to 8 bases, leaving 8 bases not matched to a gene. The CDR3 contains 15 residues. CDR3 region: CATSRSRGTREKLFF. CDR3 in DNA: TGTGCCACCAGCAGAAGCAGGGGGACACGGGAAAAACTGTTTTTT.

The chain is built from TRBV3-1 (or the pseudogene TRBV3-2) and TRBJ1-1; D uncertain. The CDR3 runs 14 residues. The germline V gene has CDR1 LGHDT and CDR2 YNNKEL (reference sequence). Deletions cut 4 bases from V and 4 bases from J, with 13 bases between. CDR3 nucleotide sequence: TGTGCCAGCAGCCGACTTATTGGGAGCACTGAAGCTTTCTTT. Amino acid sequence: CASSRLIGSTEAFF.

The chain combines TRBV9 with TRBJ1-4, with D perhaps matching TRBD1 (5 bases). In germline, CDR1 is SGDLS, CDR2 YYNGEE. Trimming took off 3 bases at V and 5 bases at J, with 11 bases between the two ends. This CDR3 comprises 14 residues. The CDR3 here is CASSARESNEKLFF. The CDR3 region has the DNA TGTGCCAGCAGCGCCAGGGAGAGCAATGAAAAACTGTTTTTT.

This chain links TRBV20-1 with TRBJ1-2; D is unresolved. CDR3 length: 11 residues. Germline V gene lookup returns CDR1 DFQATT and CDR2 SNEGSKA (reference sequence). V lost 6 bases and J 8 bases, leaving 13 bases between the germline ends. The CDR3 reads CSARTVLGYTF. The CDR3 coding sequence is TGCAGTGCCCGGACTGTTTTAGGCTACACCTTC.

The rearrangement joins TRBV3-1 (or the pseudogene TRBV3-2) to TRBJ1-6; 8 bases are shared with TRBD1. With 4 bases clipped from V and 5 bases from J, the junction kept 7 bases outside the gene matches. This CDR3 spans 16 amino acids. Per germline, CDR1 LGHDT and CDR2 YNNKEL (reference sequence). The CDR3 DNA reads as TGTGCCAGCAGCCGTCCCCCGGGACAGGATAATTCACCCCTCCACTTT. Protein sequence: CASSRPPGQDNSPLHF.

The chain has TRBV19 and TRBJ1-5; D call uncertain. V was clipped by 1 base and J by 3 bases, with 13 bases between them. This CDR3 is 16 amino acids long. Germline CDR1 LNHDA, CDR2 SQIVND (reference sequence). CDR3 DNA sequence: TGTGCCAGTAGTATAGGCCCGGTAATGAACAATCAGCCCCAGCATTTT. This encodes CASSIGPVMNNQPQHF.

The chain couples TRBV5-1 to TRBJ2-3; D not resolved. Trimming pared 1 base from V and 4 bases from J, leaving 10 bases between. Germline V lookup: CDR1 SGHRS, CDR2 YFSETQ. The CDR3 loop spans 14 amino acids. CDR3 sequence: CASSLSSEADTQYF. The CDR3 region has the DNA TGCGCCAGCAGCTTGAGTAGTGAGGCAGATACGCAGTATTTT. Full variable domain (rest looked up from reference TRBV5-1 and TRBJ2-3): KAGVTQTPRYLIKTRGQQVTLSCSPISGHRSVSWYQQTPGQGLQFLFEYFSETQRNKGNFPGRFSGRQFSNSRSEMNVSTLELGDSALYLCASSLSSEADTQYFGPGTRLTVL.

V gene TRBV18 combines with J gene TRBJ1-1; no firm D call. The length of the CDR3 is 14 residues. Germline V CDR1 and CDR2: KGHSH, LQKENI. The V and J ends lost 3 bases and 4 bases respectively, with 12 bases between them. In nucleotides, the CDR3 is TGTGCCAGCTCACCCTCGGGTGCGGGCACTGAAGCTTTCTTT. Its translation is CASSPSGAGTEAFF.

V and J are TRBV7-2 and TRBJ2-4; a possible D gene is TRBD2 (6 bases). Trimming cost V 5 bases and J 10 bases, with 18 bases left between them. Germline assignment: CDR1 SGHTA and CDR2 FQGNSA. The CDR3 length is 14 residues. The CDR3 nucleotides read TGTGCCAGCAGCCCCCCGGCCGGGGGAGAAATTCAGTACTTC. Translated, it gives CASSPPAGGEIQYF.

The chain has TRBV9 and TRBJ1-5; possibly TRBD1 for D (5 bases). Per germline, CDR1 SGDLS and CDR2 YYNGEE. V gave up 0 bases and J gave up 2 bases, with 9 bases separating them. This CDR3 spans 15 amino acids. The DNA of the CDR3 is TGTGCCAGCAGCGTAGAGGGGCTTCGCAATCAGCCCCAGCATTTT. Protein: CASSVEGLRNQPQHF.

The chain combines TRBV12-3 or TRBV12-4 with TRBJ1-1; no firm D call. Trimming stripped 2 bases from V and 8 bases from J, with 12 bases between. CDR3 length: 13 residues. The CDR3 DNA reads TGTGCCAGCAGTTTATTGCACGGCCACGAAGCTTTCTTT. This translates into CASSLLHGHEAFF.

The rearrangement links TRBV12-3 or TRBV12-4 to TRBJ2-2; possibly TRBD1 or TRBD2 for D (5 bases each). The germline V and J ends were trimmed by 7 bases and 1 base, with 7 bases remaining between them. This CDR3 region has 13 residues. CDR3 nucleotides: TGTGCCAGCAAGAGGGGGAACACCGGGGAGCTGTTTTTT. It encodes CASKRGNTGELFF.

The rearrangement uses TRBV7-9 and TRBJ2-5; the D is unclear. CDR3 length equals 12 residues. Germline CDR1 SEHNR, CDR2 FQNEAQ (reference sequence). V lost 3 bases and J 5 bases, leaving 7 bases between the germline ends. CDR3 nucleotides: TGTGCCAGCAGCTTCACCCGGGAGACCCAGTACTTC. It specifies CASSFTRETQYF.

The J gene is TRBJ1-6, the V gene TRBV15; D uncertain. V gave up 0 bases and J gave up 10 bases, with 16 bases separating them. The CDR3 is 16 amino acids. Germline assignment: CDR1 LNHNV and CDR2 YYDKDF (reference sequence). Here the CDR3 DNA reads TGTGCCACCAGCAGAGATTACGGGTCGTCGTTGTCACCCCTCCACTTT. Translated, it gives CATSRDYGSSLSPLHF. The full variable domain, completed using reference TRBV15 and TRBJ1-6, is DAMVIQNPRYQVTQFGKPVTLSCSQTLNHNVMYWYQQKSSQAPKLLFHYYDKDFNNEADTPDNFQSRRPNTSFCFLDIRSPGLGDTAMYLCATSRDYGSSLSPLHFGNGTRLTVT.

Concerning this clone itself: Other DNA sequences in this sample translate to the same CDR3. The gene calls are TRBV4-2 and TRBJ2-6; D not resolved. The CDR3 spans 16 residues. Germline V gene data show CDR1 as LGHNA and CDR2 as YNFKEQ. The germline V and J ends were trimmed by 0 bases and 0 bases, with 6 bases remaining between them. CDR3 protein: CASSQDGVSGANVLTF. Here the CDR3 DNA reads TGTGCCAGCAGCCAAGATGGGGTCTCTGGGGCCAACGTCCTGACTTTC.

The genes are TRBV6-2 or TRBV6-3 and TRBJ1-5; perhaps TRBD1 as D (5 bases). Trimming shortened V by 3 bases and J by 6 bases, and 15 bases separated the two germline ends. The germline CDR1 and CDR2 sequences are MNHEY and SVGEGT. CDR3 length: 15 residues. The CDR3 region has the DNA TGTGCCAGCAGTTATTTCGTCAGGGTAGGTCAGCCCCAGCATTTT. It codes for CASSYFVRVGQPQHF.